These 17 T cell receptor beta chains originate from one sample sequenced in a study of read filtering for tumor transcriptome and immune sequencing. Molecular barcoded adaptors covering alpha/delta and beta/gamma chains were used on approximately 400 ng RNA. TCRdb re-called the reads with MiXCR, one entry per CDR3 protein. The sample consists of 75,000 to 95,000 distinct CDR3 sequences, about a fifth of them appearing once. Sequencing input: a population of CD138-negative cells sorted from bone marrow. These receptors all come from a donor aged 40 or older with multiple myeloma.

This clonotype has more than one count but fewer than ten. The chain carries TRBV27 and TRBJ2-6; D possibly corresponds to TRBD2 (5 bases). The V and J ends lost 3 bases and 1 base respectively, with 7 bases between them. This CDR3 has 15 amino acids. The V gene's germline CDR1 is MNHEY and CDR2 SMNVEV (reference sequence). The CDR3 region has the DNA TGTGCCAGCAGTTTGTGGGAGTCTGGGGCCAACGTCCTGACTTTC. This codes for CASSLWESGANVLTF.

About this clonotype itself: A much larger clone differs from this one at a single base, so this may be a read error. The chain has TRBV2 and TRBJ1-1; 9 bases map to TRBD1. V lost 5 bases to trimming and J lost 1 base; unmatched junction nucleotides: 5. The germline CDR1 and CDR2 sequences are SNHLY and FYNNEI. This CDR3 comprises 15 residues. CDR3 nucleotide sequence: TGTGCCAGCAGTAGACAGGGGGTGGGGAACACTGAAGCTTTCTTT. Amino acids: CASSRQGVGNTEAFF.

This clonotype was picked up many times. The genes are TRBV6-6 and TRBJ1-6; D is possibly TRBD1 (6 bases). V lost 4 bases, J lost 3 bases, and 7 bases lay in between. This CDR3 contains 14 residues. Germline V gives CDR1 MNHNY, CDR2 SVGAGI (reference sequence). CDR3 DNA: TGTGCCAGCAGTTCGGACAGCTATAATTCACCCCTCCACTTT. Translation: CASSSDSYNSPLHF.

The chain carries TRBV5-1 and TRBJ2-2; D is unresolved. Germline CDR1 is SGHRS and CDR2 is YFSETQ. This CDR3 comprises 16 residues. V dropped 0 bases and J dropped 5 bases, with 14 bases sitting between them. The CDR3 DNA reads TGCGCCAGCAGCTTGGGTCTTCGGCAGATTACCGGGGAGCTGTTTTTT. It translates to CASSLGLRQITGELFF.

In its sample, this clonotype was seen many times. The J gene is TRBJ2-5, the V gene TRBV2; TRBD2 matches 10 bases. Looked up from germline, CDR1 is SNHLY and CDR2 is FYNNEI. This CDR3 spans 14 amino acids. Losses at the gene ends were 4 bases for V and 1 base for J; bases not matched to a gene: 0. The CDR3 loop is CASSGTSGQETQYF. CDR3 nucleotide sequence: TGTGCCAGCAGTGGGACTAGCGGCCAAGAGACCCAGTACTTC.

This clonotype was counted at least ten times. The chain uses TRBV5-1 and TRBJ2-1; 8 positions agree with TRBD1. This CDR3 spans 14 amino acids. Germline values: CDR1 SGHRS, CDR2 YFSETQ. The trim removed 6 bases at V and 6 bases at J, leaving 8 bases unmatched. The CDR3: CASKTGEVFNEQFF. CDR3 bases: TGCGCCAGCAAGACAGGGGAGGTCTTCAATGAGCAGTTCTTC.

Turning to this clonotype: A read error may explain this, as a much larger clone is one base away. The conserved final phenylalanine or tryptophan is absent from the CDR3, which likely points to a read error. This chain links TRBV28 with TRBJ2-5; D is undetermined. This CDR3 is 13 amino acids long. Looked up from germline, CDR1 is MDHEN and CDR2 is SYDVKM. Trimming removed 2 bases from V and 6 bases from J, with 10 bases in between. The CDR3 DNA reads TGTGCCAGCAGTTTAGAGTTGAGGAAGACCCAGTACCTC. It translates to CASSLELRKTQYL.

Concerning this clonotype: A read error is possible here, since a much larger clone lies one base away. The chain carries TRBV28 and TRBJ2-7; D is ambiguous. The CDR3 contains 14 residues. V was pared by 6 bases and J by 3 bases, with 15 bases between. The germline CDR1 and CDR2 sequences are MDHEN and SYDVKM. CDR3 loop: CASSTHGPRYEQYF. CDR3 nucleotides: TGTGCCAGCAGCACCCATGGCCCGCGCTACGAGCAGTACTTC. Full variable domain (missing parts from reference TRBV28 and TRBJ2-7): DVKVTQSSRYLVKRTGEKVFLECVQDMDHENMFWYRQDPGLGLRLIYFSYDVKMKEKGDIPEGYSVSREKKERFSLILESASTNQTSMYLCASSTHGPRYEQYFGPGTRLTVT.

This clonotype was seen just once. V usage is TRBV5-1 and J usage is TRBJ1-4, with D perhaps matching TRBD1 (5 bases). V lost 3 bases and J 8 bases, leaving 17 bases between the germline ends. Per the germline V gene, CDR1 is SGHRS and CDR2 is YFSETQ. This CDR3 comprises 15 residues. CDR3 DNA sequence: TGCGCCAGCAGCTACGGGACCGCAGAGGAGGAAAAACTGTTTTTT. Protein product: CASSYGTAEEEKLFF.

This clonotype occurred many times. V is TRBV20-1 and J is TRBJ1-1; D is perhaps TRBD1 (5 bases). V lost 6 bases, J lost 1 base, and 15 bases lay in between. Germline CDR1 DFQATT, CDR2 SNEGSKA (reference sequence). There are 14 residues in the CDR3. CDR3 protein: CSAAGSYTNTEAFF. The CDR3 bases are TGCAGTGCGGCAGGGTCGTATACGAACACTGAAGCTTTCTTT.

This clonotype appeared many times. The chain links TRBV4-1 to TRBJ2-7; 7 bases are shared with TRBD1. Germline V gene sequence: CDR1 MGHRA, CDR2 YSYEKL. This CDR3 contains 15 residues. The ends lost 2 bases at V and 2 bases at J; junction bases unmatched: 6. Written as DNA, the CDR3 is TGCGCCAGCAGCCAAACCGGGACAGCGGCCTACGAGCAGTACTTC. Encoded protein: CASSQTGTAAYEQYF.

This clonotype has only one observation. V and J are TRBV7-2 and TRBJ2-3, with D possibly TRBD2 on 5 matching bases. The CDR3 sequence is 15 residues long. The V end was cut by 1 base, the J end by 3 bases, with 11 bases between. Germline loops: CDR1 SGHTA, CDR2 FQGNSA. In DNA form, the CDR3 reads TGTGCCAGCAGCTTAGTCCCCAGAGGGACAGATACGCAGTATTTT. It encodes CASSLVPRGTDTQYF.

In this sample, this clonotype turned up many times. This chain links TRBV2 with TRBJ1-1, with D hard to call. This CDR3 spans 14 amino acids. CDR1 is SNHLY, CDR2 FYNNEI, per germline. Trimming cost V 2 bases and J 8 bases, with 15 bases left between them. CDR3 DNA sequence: TGTGCCAGCAGTGAACAATGGGTACCCCCCGAAGCTTTCTTT. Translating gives CASSEQWVPPEAFF.

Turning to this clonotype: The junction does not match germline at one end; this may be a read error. The CDR3 DNA reads TGTGCCAGCAGATTCGAGGGAGGGGGGAGCAATCGGCCCCAGCATTTT. Translation gives CASRFEGGGSNRPQHF. The rearrangement uses TRBV12-3 or TRBV12-4 and TRBJ1-5; D possibly corresponds to TRBD1 (6 bases). This CDR3 has 16 residues.

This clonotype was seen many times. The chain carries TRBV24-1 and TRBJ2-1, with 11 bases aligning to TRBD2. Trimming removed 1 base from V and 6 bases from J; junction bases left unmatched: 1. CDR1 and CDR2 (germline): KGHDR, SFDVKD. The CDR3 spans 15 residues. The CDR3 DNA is TGTGCCACCAGTGATTTAACTAGCGGGGGCAATGAGCAGTTCTTC. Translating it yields CATSDLTSGGNEQFF.

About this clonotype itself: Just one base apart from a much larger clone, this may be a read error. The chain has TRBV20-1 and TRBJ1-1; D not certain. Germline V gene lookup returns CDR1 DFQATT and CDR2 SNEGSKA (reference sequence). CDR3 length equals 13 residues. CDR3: CSPRPPEGTEALF. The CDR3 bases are TGCAGTCCGAGGCCCCCGGAGGGAACTGAAGCTCTCTTT.

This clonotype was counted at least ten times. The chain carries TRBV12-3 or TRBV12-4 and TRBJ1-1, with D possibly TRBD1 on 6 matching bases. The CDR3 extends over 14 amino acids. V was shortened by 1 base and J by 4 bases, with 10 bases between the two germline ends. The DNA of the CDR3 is TGTGCCAGCAGTTTAGAGGGGGTTCGCACTGAAGCTTTCTTT. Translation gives CASSLEGVRTEAFF.